This entry describes one T cell receptor beta chain. Measured with immunoSEQ multiplex PCR; TCRdb has only the in-frame clones, and not every one. The profile shows fewer than 350,000 clones, around 89% of them singletons. The record originates from a study of blood T cell repertoires in COVID-19. Between the trimmed V and J ends, which lost 0 bases and 9 bases, there was a span of 12 bases. The CDR3 has 14 residues. CDR1 and CDR2 from the germline V gene are SGHTA and FQGNSA. This receptor was identified in a woman in her thirties or forties who had recovered from COVID-19. The chain recombines TRBV7-2 with TRBJ2-1, with D possibly being TRBD1 (6 bases). The sample was PBMCs or T cells enriched from blood (not recorded which). CDR3 coding DNA: TGTGCCAGCAGCTTAGCCCACACAGGGACTGAGCAGTTCTTC. Its protein product is CASSLAHTGTEQFF.